The present T cell receptor (beta chain) was sequenced within a study of blood T cell repertoires in COVID-19. Overall study context: Sites across the United States, Italy and Spain contributed samples from acute and convalescent COVID-19. Nucleic acid was either cDNA or gDNA, and it came from T cells, B-cell-depleted T cells, or PBMCs.

J lost 1 base, V lost 4 bases, and 14 bases had no gene match. CDR1 LGHNT and CDR2 FRNRAP come from the germline V gene. This CDR3 is built from 20 residues. Original processing methods: Cell counts per sample came from amplifying reference gene primers. Assay used: immunoSEQ multiplex PCR; TCRdb lists only in-frame clones, some missing. The V and J calls and clone size are taken from that table; D and trimming were inferred from the DNA. The repertoire has about 88,000 clones, roughly 90% of them found once; the top ten carry 15%. This TCR derives from a male donor with acute or convalescent COVID-19. The material sequenced was peripheral blood. The chain combines TRBV12-5 with TRBJ2-1; 12 positions match TRBD2. The chain's CDR3 is CASGSAPLLAGGLSYNEQFF. The CDR3 DNA reads TGTGCTAGTGGTTCTGCTCCCCTACTAGCGGGGGGCCTATCCTACAATGAGCAGTTCTTC.